The 8 T cell receptor beta chains below all came from one sample that was sequenced in a study of T-cell memory formation after mild COVID-19. MiXCR was run by TCRdb on the 5' RACE reads, yielding one entry per CDR3 protein. The sample gives fewer than 350,000 distinct CDR3 sequences, more than 15% of which show up once; 23% is in the top ten. The sample comprised PBMCs or a T cell subset sorted from them (not recorded which). Receptors originate from a man aged 18 to 30 who had mild COVID-19 (a few samples of this study predate the infection). Cell type and time point are not known.

The gene calls are TRBV7-2 and TRBJ1-2, with D possibly TRBD1 on 6 matching bases. The CDR3 spans 15 residues. Per the germline V gene, CDR1 is SGHTA and CDR2 is FQGNSA. Trimming shortened V by 5 bases and J by 7 bases, and 20 bases separated the two germline ends. CDR3 bases: TGTGCCAGCAGCCCATTATCCCGGGGGGCAGCTGGCTACACCTTC. It yields the protein CASSPLSRGAAGYTF.

The table lists this clonotype with a few counts. The chain is built from TRBV7-2 and TRBJ2-3; D is undetermined. Germline V lookup: CDR1 SGHTA, CDR2 FQGNSA. Trimming took 2 bases from V and 0 from J, leaving 12 bases between them. The CDR3 contains 16 residues. DNA of the CDR3: TGTGCCAGCAGCTTACCGCAGGCTTCTAGCACAGATACGCAGTATTTT. It yields the protein CASSLPQASSTDTQYF.

This chain joins TRBV7-2 and TRBJ1-5, with a tentative D call TRBD1 (6 bases). V was trimmed by 3 bases and J by 4 bases, leaving 16 bases between them. The CDR3 has 16 residues. Germline CDR1 and CDR2: SGHTA and FQGNSA. The CDR3 region has the DNA TGTGCCAGCAGCTTTTTGGGGGGGACACTTAATCAGCCCCAGCATTTT. This gives the protein CASSFLGGTLNQPQHF. Full variable domain (missing parts from reference TRBV7-2 and TRBJ1-5): GAGVSQSPSNKVTEKGKDVELRCDPISGHTALYWYRQSLGQGLEFLIYFQGNSAPDKSGLPSDRFSAERTGGSVSTLTIQRTQQEDSAVYLCASSFLGGTLNQPQHFGDGTRLSIL.

This clonotype was detected a few times. This rearrangement joins TRBV20-1 to TRBJ2-3, with TRBD2 identical over 8 bases. CDR3 size: 14 residues. CDR1 is DFQATT, CDR2 SNEGSKA, per germline (reference sequence). Losses at the gene ends were 4 bases for V and 6 bases for J; bases not matched to a gene: 9. The CDR3, as DNA: TGCAGTGCTAATATTCGCGGGGGGCCGGATACGCAGTATTTT. Its protein product is CSANIRGGPDTQYF.

The chain has TRBV11-1 and TRBJ1-5; D remains ambiguous. Germline V gene data show CDR1 as SGHAT and CDR2 as FQDESV (reference sequence). This CDR3 contains 13 residues. V lost 5 bases and J lost 2, with 7 bases in between. The CDR3 DNA is TGTGCCAGCAGCGGTGACGGCAATCAGCCCCAGCATTTT. Its translation: CASSGDGNQPQHF. Based on the CDR3 plus reference TRBV11-1 and TRBJ1-5, the full variable domain is EAEVAQSPRYKITEKSQAVAFWCDPISGHATLYWYRQILGQGPELLVQFQDESVVDDSQLPKDRFSAERLKGVDSTLKIQPAELGDSAMYLCASSGDGNQPQHFGDGTRLSIL.

There are a few counts of this clonotype. This chain uses TRBV27 with TRBJ2-1, with TRBD1 as a possible D gene (6 bases). The germline V gene encodes CDR1 MNHEY and CDR2 SMNVEV (reference sequence). Trimming left V 6 bases short and J 8 bases short, with 14 bases between. The CDR3 contains 13 residues. The CDR3 DNA sequence: TGTGCCAGCAGCCGGACAGTGCTGGATGAGCAGTTCTTC. This codes for CASSRTVLDEQFF.

This clonotype came up a few times. The chain recombines TRBV7-9 with TRBJ1-1; the D gene is possibly TRBD1 (5 bases). V was trimmed by 7 bases and J by 8 bases, leaving 23 bases between them. This CDR3 comprises 15 residues. Per the germline V gene, CDR1 is SEHNR and CDR2 is FQNEAQ (reference sequence). CDR3 loop: CASTLGAALDSEAFF. CDR3 coding DNA: TGTGCCAGCACTCTAGGGGCGGCACTAGATTCCGAAGCTTTCTTT.

There are a few counts of this clonotype. The chain is built from TRBV7-9 and TRBJ1-1, with TRBD1 as a possible D gene (6 bases). V was cut by 5 bases and J by 1 base, with 11 bases left in between. The CDR3 contains 14 residues. CDR1 and CDR2 (germline): SEHNR, FQNEAQ (reference sequence). CDR3 in amino acids: CASSTRTENTEAFF. DNA of the CDR3: TGTGCCAGCAGCACCAGGACAGAGAACACTGAAGCTTTCTTT. The complete variable domain, with remaining parts taken from reference TRBV7-9 and TRBJ1-1, reads DTGVSQNPRHKITKRGQNVTFRCDPISEHNRLYWYRQTLGQGPEFLTYFQNEAQLEKSRLLSDRFSAERPKGSFSTLEIQRTEQGDSAMYLCASSTRTENTEAFFGQGTRLTVV.